This TCR beta chain originates from a study of T cell changes during pregnancy in multiple sclerosis. The CDR3 has 16 residues. V dropped 7 bases and J dropped 4 bases, with 23 bases sitting between them. Germline loops: CDR1 SGHKS, CDR2 YYEKEE (reference sequence). Profiled with immunoSEQ multiplex PCR; TCRdb holds only in-frame clones, not every one. The sample holds tens of thousands of clones, more than 75% seen once. The chain has TRBV5-5 and TRBJ1-1; D is perhaps TRBD1 (5 bases). Sample: peripheral blood, taken in the second trimester of pregnancy. The receptor comes from a female donor with multiple sclerosis, enrolled in a pregnancy study. CDR3: CASPRRLGVAPTEAFF. CDR3 DNA: TGTGCCAGCCCCCGCAGGTTAGGGGTCGCCCCCACTGAAGCTTTCTTT.